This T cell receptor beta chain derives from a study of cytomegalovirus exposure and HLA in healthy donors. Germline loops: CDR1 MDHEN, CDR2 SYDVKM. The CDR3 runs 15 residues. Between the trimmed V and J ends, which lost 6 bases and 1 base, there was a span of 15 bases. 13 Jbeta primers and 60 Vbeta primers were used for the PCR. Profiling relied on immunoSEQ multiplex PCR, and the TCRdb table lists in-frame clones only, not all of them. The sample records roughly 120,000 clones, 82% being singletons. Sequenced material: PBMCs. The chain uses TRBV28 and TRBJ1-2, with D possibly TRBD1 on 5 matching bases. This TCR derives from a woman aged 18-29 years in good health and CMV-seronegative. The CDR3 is CASSSPGAVNYGYTF. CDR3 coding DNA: TGTGCCAGCAGCTCCCCTGGGGCGGTTAACTATGGCTACACCTTC.